A selection of T cell receptor beta chains follows, all from one sample in a study of T cells in Graves' hyperthyroidism and ophthalmopathy. Using its own MiXCR run on the multiplex PCR reads, TCRdb lists one record per CDR3 protein. The sample lists about 640,000 distinct CDR3 sequences, around 20% occurring once. Source material: blood. Receptor source: a man aged 25 to 40 with Graves' ophthalmopathy. The CDR3 runs from the conserved cysteine through the conserved F or W. The order of the fields is clone size, D gene, J gene, V gene, CDR3 protein, CDR3 DNA. D genes are given only for firm matches. Clone size, where shown, is once, few, many, or a class for clones that have expanded.

many | TRBD1 | TRBJ2-3 | TRBV20-1 | CSARGQGGSTDTQYF | TGCAGTGCTAGGGGACAGGGAGGTAGCACAGATACGCAGTATTTT
few | NA | TRBJ1-1 | TRBV5-1 | CASSPQGSDTEAFF | TGCGCCAGCAGCCCACAGGGTAGTGACACTGAAGCTTTCTTT
few | TRBD1 | TRBJ2-7 | TRBV20-1 | CSAAPGTGYHEQYF | TGCAGTGCTGCCCCCGGGACAGGGTACCACGAGCAGTACTTC
NA | NA | TRBJ1-2 | TRBV10-3 | CAIRESPQHDGYTF | TGTGCCATCAGGGAATCGCCCCAACATGATGGCTACACCTTC
NA | NA | TRBJ2-1 | TRBV6-2/TRBV6-3 | CASSYRVGGNEQFF | TGTGCCAGCAGTTACCGCGTAGGGGGCAATGAGCAGTTCTTC
NA | TRBD1 | TRBJ1-6 | TRBV14 | CASSQWTGGSSPLHF | TGTGCCAGCAGCCAATGGACAGGGGGAAGTTCACCCCTCCACTTT
many | TRBD2 | TRBJ2-3 | TRBV20-1 | CSALRAGASDTQYF | TGCAGTGCTCTTCGGGCGGGAGCCTCAGATACGCAGTATTTT
NA | NA | TRBJ1-1 | TRBV6-1 | CASSTASTENTEAFF | TGTGCCAGCAGTACTGCTAGCACAGAGAACACTGAAGCTTTCTTT
NA | TRBD2 | TRBJ2-1 | TRBV20-1 | CSACGRLSNEQFF | TGCAGTGCCTGCGGGAGGCTCAGTAATGAGCAGTTCTTC
many | TRBD2 | TRBJ2-7 | TRBV13 | CASKGQPGTSGLYEQYF | TGTGCCAGCAAAGGACAGCCTGGGACTAGCGGGCTCTACGAGCAGTACTTC
many | NA | TRBJ2-3 | TRBV2 | CASSGYTDTQYF | TGTGCCAGCAGCGGATACACAGATACGCAGTATTTT
few | TRBD2 | TRBJ2-1 | TRBV6-1 | CASRGLAGTPYNEQFF | TGTGCCAGCAGGGGGCTAGCGGGAACCCCCTACAATGAGCAGTTCTTC
many | NA | TRBJ2-7 | TRBV4-2 | CASSQATRTYEQYF | TGTGCCAGCAGCCAAGCCACCCGAACCTACGAGCAGTACTTC
NA | TRBD2 | TRBJ2-2 | TRBV11-2 | CASSPQREWNTGELFF | TGTGCCAGCAGCCCCCAGCGGGAGTGGAACACCGGGGAGCTGTTTTTT
NA | TRBD1 | TRBJ2-7 | TRBV20-1 | CSARPDRSAFYEQYF | TGCAGTGCTAGACCGGACAGGTCCGCCTTCTACGAGCAGTACTTC
few | NA | TRBJ1-5 | TRBV15 | CATSNQDSNQPQHF | TGTGCCACCAGCAACCAAGATAGCAATCAGCCCCAGCATTTT
NA | TRBD1 | TRBJ2-7 | TRBV15 | CATSTRTGGKDEQYF | TGTGCCACCAGCACCCGGACAGGGGGTAAAGACGAGCAGTACTTC
many | NA | TRBJ1-5 | TRBV12-3/TRBV12-4 | CASSWTLYQPQHF | TGTGCCAGCAGTTGGACACTTTATCAGCCCCAGCATTTT